This TCR beta chain is from a study of PD-1 blockade in classical Hodgkin lymphoma. Study background: The study gave patients nivolumab 3 mg/kg intravenously every 2 weeks.

Study findings and constraints: Differences between repertoires have undefined causes, possibly disease activity or prior therapy. Before treatment, TCR diversity in newly diagnosed patients was reportedly lower than in healthy donors. Some patients started nivolumab under 1 year after ASCT, and they were excluded.

This clone occurred a few times. Its specificity is unknown. Deletions cut 6 bases from V and 5 bases from J, with 11 bases between. The CDR3 spans 13 residues. CDR1 and CDR2 (germline): LNHDA, SQIVND (reference sequence). TCRdb keeps only in-frame clones here, not all; method: immunoSEQ multiplex PCR. This sample yields 25,000 to 30,000 clones, of which about four fifths are seen a single time; approximately 0.62% belongs to the top ten. Time point specified: cycle 4 day 1 (C4D1), after 5 to 7 weeks of nivolumab. Each patient experienced a relapse that followed autologous stem cell transplantation, and brentuximab vedotin exposure varied. It was by magnetic negative selection that CD4+ T cells were purified from thawed PBMCs.

Sequenced material: CD4+ T cells from blood, taken before the fourth cycle of nivolumab. J is TRBJ1-5 and V is TRBV19, with unresolved D. The clonotype originates from a human donor with classical Hodgkin lymphoma. The CDR3 DNA reads as TGTGCCAGTAGGTTGAACTGGGATCAGCCCCAGCATTTT. This gives the protein CASRLNWDQPQHF.